The rows below give T cell receptor beta chains drawn from one sample of a study of CD8+ T cells in alopecia areata. Repertoires were generated with immunoSEQ multiplex PCR, while TCRdb's copy carries only in-frame clones and drops some. The sample shows about 110,000 clones, 56% of them seen only once. Here the sequenced sample was CD4+ T cells sorted from blood, taken at week 24, from a patient treated with tofacitinib. The receptors here all came from a human donor with alopecia areata. Each CDR3 is given with its conserved first and last residue. Fields, in order: V gene, D gene, clone size, J gene, CDR3 DNA, CDR3 protein. The D gene is left open where the match is weak. The listing skips clone size in some rows; elsewhere it reads once, few, many or a size class.

TRBV10-3	.	.	TRBJ1-1	TGTGCCATCAGTGAGATGGCCGGAGACACTGAAGCTTTCTTT	CAISEMAGDTEAFF
TRBV5-4	TRBD2	.	TRBJ2-3	TGTGCCAGCAGCACCTACGGGACTAGCGGGGCCGTAGCGACGCAGTATTTT	CASSTYGTSGAVATQYF
TRBV6-5	TRBD1	.	TRBJ2-3	TGTGCCAGCAGTTACGGGGACAGTATGGATACGCAGTATTTT	CASSYGDSMDTQYF
TRBV5-5	.	.	TRBJ1-6	TGTGCCAGCAGCACCGGGCTGAATTCACCCCTCCACTTT	CASSTGLNSPLHF
TRBV7-2	.	many	TRBJ2-7	TGTGCCAGCAGCTCCGCCTACGAGCAGTACTTC	CASSSAYEQYF
TRBV7-9	.	.	TRBJ1-5	TGTGCCAGCAGCCACGGGTCCAATCAGCCCCAGCATTTT	CASSHGSNQPQHF
TRBV9	.	.	TRBJ2-2	TGTGCCAGCAGCGTAGATCCGTTAACCGGGGAGCTGTTTTTT	CASSVDPLTGELFF
TRBV29-1	.	.	TRBJ2-1	TGCAGCGTTGGCAGGGTTTACAATGAGCAGTTCTTC	CSVGRVYNEQFF
TRBV20-1	.	.	TRBJ2-5	TGCAGTGCTAGTCAGGGGGAGACCCAGTACTTC	CSASQGETQYF
TRBV6-5	.	few	TRBJ1-6	TGTGCCAGCAGTTACGGTGCCCCGTCTAGCTCTTCACCCCTCCACTTT	CASSYGAPSSSSPLHF
TRBV7-2	TRBD1	few	TRBJ2-5	TGTGCCAGCAGCTTAGCGCGGGACAGGGGGCAAGAGACCCAGTACTTC	CASSLARDRGQETQYF
TRBV7-8	TRBD1	.	TRBJ2-7	TGTGCCAGCAGCTCGGACCCCGGGACAGGGGTTCACGAGCAGTACTTC	CASSSDPGTGVHEQYF
TRBV6-5	.	.	TRBJ2-3	TGTGCCAGCAGCCACCGGGACCGACGAGATACGCAGTATTTT	CASSHRDRRDTQYF
TRBV29-1	.	few	TRBJ2-6	TGCAGCGTAGGTTACTCTGGGGCCAACGTCCTGACTTTC	CSVGYSGANVLTF
TRBV29-1	.	few	TRBJ1-1	TGCAGCGTCCAGGACCAATGGACTGAAGCTTTCTTT	CSVQDQWTEAFF
TRBV5-4	.	.	TRBJ1-1	TGTGCCAGCAGCTTAGGGACACTGAACACTGAAGCTTTCTTT	CASSLGTLNTEAFF
TRBV29-1	TRBD1	.	TRBJ1-5	TGCAGCGTGGGACAGGGGCTCAATCAGCCCCAGCATTTT	CSVGQGLNQPQHF
TRBV6-5	TRBD1	.	TRBJ2-1	TGTGCCAGCAGTCGTCCCGGGACAGGGATCGTTGAGCAGTTCTTC	CASSRPGTGIVEQFF
TRBV7-2	.	few	TRBJ2-6	TGTGCCAGCTCCCATTCTACTGGGGCCAACGTCCTGACTTTC	CASSHSTGANVLTF
TRBV4-3	.	.	TRBJ2-2	TGCGCCAGCAGCCAAGAGCCGGGGTCGAACACCGGGGAGCTGTTTTTT	CASSQEPGSNTGELFF
TRBV4-3	TRBD1	few	TRBJ2-3	TGCGCCAGCAGCCTTGGACAGGAATCAGATACGCAGTATTTT	CASSLGQESDTQYF
TRBV5-1	.	.	TRBJ1-5	TGCGCCAGCAGCTTGGATCCTAGCAATCAGCCCCAGCATTTT	CASSLDPSNQPQHF
TRBV15	.	once	TRBJ2-1	TGTGCCACCAGCTCCGGGGGAACCTACAATGAGCAGTTCTTC	CATSSGGTYNEQFF